This record concerns one TCR beta chain sequence. The data originate from a study of T cells after yellow fever vaccination. The length of the CDR3 is 15 residues. CDR1 is SGHNT, CDR2 YYREEE, per germline (reference sequence). Trimming removed 1 base at V and 3 bases at J, with 13 bases between. TCRdb analysed the 5' RACE reads with MiXCR anew, one entry per CDR3 protein. The sample consists of about 300,000 distinct CDR3 sequences, around 7% of them appearing once. The origin of this receptor is a man younger than 30 who received the YFV17D yellow fever vaccine. The chain has TRBV5-4 and TRBJ1-2, with a weak D call TRBD1 (5 bases). Sequences were derived from PBMCs, sampled about 49 days after the first yellow fever vaccination. CDR3 residues: CASSLTAGRDYGYTF. Written as DNA, the CDR3 is TGTGCCAGCAGCTTGACAGCGGGACGGGACTATGGCTACACCTTC. The full variable domain, completed using reference TRBV5-4 and TRBJ1-2, is ETGVTQSPTHLIKTRGQQVTLRCSSQSGHNTVSWYQQALGQGPQFIFQYYREEENGRGNFPPRFSGLQFPNYSSELNVNALELDDSALYLCASSLTAGRDYGYTFGSGTRLTVV.